Reported below is one T cell receptor (beta chain). This clone was detected once. Which antigen it targets is not known. No base-level quality is on record; no much larger clone is a single base apart. The sample comes from a study of cytomegalovirus exposure and HLA in healthy donors (dated by TCRdb to 2016 to 2017). As for the study more broadly: According to a later analysis, the roughly 120 validation repertoires were produced on the same platform as the 666 repertoires of the first cohort. The aim of the study was to test whether cataloging public T cell receptors could identify signatures of past pathogen exposure. Along with the roughly 610-subject first cohort, a separate validation cohort of about 110 different subjects was used. The study combined high-throughput TCR immunosequencing, statistical association of individual TCRs with disease status, and machine learning to predict cytomegalovirus infection status. General study outcomes and caveats: A few of the identified cytomegalovirus-associated TCR beta chains were confirmed in vitro to be specific for cytomegalovirus antigens. A total of 150 to 200 TCR beta chains were listed by the study as associated with cytomegalovirus. It was suggested by the authors that the approach could potentially be generalized to other disease states and immunological phenotypes. Across donors, most TCR sequences were observed very rarely, whereas some public TCRs were present in many individuals. A later analysis had no HLA typing for the validation cohort, so co-occurrence there was scored across all 110 or so repertoires. Of the cluster scores, roughly 93% were above 0 in a later analysis, which found that TCRs clustered in the first cohort also tended to co-occur in the roughly 130 validation repertoires. Cytomegalovirus status was reported to be diagnosed by the classifier with high specificity and sensitivity in both the original and validation cohorts.

CDR1 and CDR2 (MGHDK, SYGVNS) derive from the germline V gene. The cysteine opens and the phenylalanine closes a CDR3 of 15 amino acids. Just CDR3 DNA is preserved here, 45 bases in frame from base 1. Relative to germline, V is 1 base shorter and J is 3 bases shorter, with 12 bases between their ends. The library was made by the immunoSEQ multiplex PCR assay. The paper's processing steps were these. A statistical classification framework was built to diagnose cytomegalovirus status from the catalog of TCR beta chain sequences. What TCRdb holds here is the immuneACCESS table cut down to in-frame rearrangements. Part of the clones is not present; checked against another copy, under half of the missing clones reflect an unresolved V gene, and the others are unexplained. V and J calls and clone size follow that table, whereas D and trimming were derived from the DNA. This sample holds fewer than 150,000 clones; more than 85% were observed only once. The biggest ten clones account for approximately 4.5% of the sample.

Separate from the roughly 700-subject first cohort, the validation cohort of roughly 120 subjects was the group to which the donors belonged. The sequencing input was PBMCs. The rearrangement combines TRBV25-1 with TRBJ1-1, with TRBD1 as a weak D call on 6 bases. This receptor was identified in a man younger than 35 in good health and CMV-seropositive. The CDR3 protein sequence reads: CASSELGARDTEAFF. The DNA is as follows: TGTGCCAGCAGTGAATTGGGGGCAAGGGACACTGAAGCTTTCTTT.